This TCR beta chain comes out of a study of CD8+ T cells in alopecia areata (dated by TCRdb to between 2018 and 2020). As for the study more broadly: The treated patients took part in an open-label pilot trial in which moderate-to-severe alopecia areata was treated with oral tofacitinib at 5 to 10 mg twice daily. Tofacitinib was given for 6 to 18 months, followed by 6 months of follow-up off drug to assess delayed response and recurrence. The SALT score, which quantifies the percentage of affected scalp surface area, was used to measure disease severity in treated patients. The study used high-throughput TCRbeta sequencing to examine T cell clonal expansion in alopecia areata, in both the C3H/HeJ mouse model and human patients. On the human side, TCRbeta sequencing was run on scalp tissue and on sorted CD4+ and CD8+ peripheral blood T cells from healthy controls and from alopecia areata patients with either patchy or totalis/universalis disease. Patients on tofacitinib were biopsied at baseline and after 4 and 24 weeks of treatment, and several of the patients also had a later scalp biopsy. Scalp clonality was compared among normal scalp (n=4), patchy alopecia areata scalp (n=8), and alopecia totalis/universalis scalp (n=8). RNA was obtained with the PAXgene miRNA kit for fixed scalp, the miRNeasy kit for PBMCs, and the RNeasy kit for mouse skin. Amplification of TCRbeta CDR3 regions was done by immunoSEQ multiplex PCR using 35 Vbeta forward primers and 13 Jbeta reverse primers. The paper as a whole reports these results and caveats: Because the treated cohort was small and included a single nonresponder, larger studies are needed to assess links between baseline CD8+ expansion and response. During tofacitinib treatment, many expanded lesional clones stuck around in both scalp and blood, and this persistence may partly explain why relapse happens after treatment is stopped. Shared TCR sequences between patients were less evident than in mice, which may be partly attributable to HLA diversity in the patient population. Compared with normal scalp, lesional scalp had higher clonality and more expanded CD8+ clones, particularly in alopecia totalis/universalis, a pattern that suggests antigenic drive. Scalp TCR repertoire analysis is complicated because resident alphabeta T cells in normal human skin are also sequenced, whereas mouse skin is dominated by gammadelta T cells. Tofacitinib significantly lowered scalp clonality and the number of expanded CD8+ clones among the top 100 scalp clones.

The CDR3 runs 15 amino acids, cysteine and phenylalanine included. This entry keeps only the CDR3 DNA: 45 bases, framed from base 1. V is clipped by 4 bases and J by 2 bases, and the sequence between their germline boundaries is 18 bases long. The germline V gene encodes CDR1 GTSNPN and CDR2 SVGIG (reference sequence). Library creation used the immunoSEQ multiplex PCR assay. To provide template for TCR sequencing, every sample had RNA extracted and reverse transcribed into cDNA. SuperScript III was used to make first-strand cDNA, primed with a 2:1 mix of oligo-dT and random hexamers. Amplification bias was assessed with a synthetic immune receptor repertoire, and residual bias was removed computationally. On the study's bioinformatics: After raw reads were preprocessed to remove errors, the CDR3 was defined following IMGT conventions as running from the conserved cysteine to phenylalanine. Clonality was computed as 1 minus the Shannon entropy, with the entropy normalized by log2 of the number of productive unique TCRs. Whether each scalp clone was CD4 or CD8 was inferred by checking scalp TCRbeta sequences against the CD4 and CD8 repertoires from sorted blood. TCRdb retrieved this table from immuneACCESS and kept in-frame rearrangements only. Not all clones are present; in checked studies, unresolved V genes account for under half, and no reason is known for the remainder. V, J and clone size were drawn from that table, and D and trimming were deduced from the DNA. The sample has a few hundred thousand clones on record, around two fifths of them singletons. In total, the top ten clones hold roughly 0.5% of the sample.

With regard to this clone: What this receptor recognizes is not known. It has no much larger one-base neighbor in the sample; base qualities were not kept.

This specimen's treatment or condition label, interpreted: oral pan-JAK inhibitor, 5-10 mg twice daily. Lesional scalp punch biopsies and peripheral blood were collected from alopecia areata patients. PBMCs were isolated by density centrifugation and stained for CD3, CD4 and CD8, after which CD4+ and CD8+ T cells were sorted on a FACSAria. The sequence was obtained from a human donor with alopecia areata. In this chain, TRBV30 is recombined with TRBJ2-7, with TRBD1 as a weak D call on 6 bases. The sample was CD4+ T cells sorted from blood, taken around week 34, from a patient treated with tofacitinib. At the DNA level, the sequence is TGTGCCTGGAAGGGGCCAGGGGCTTTCGCCTACGAGCAGTACTTC. This is translated as CAWKGPGAFAYEQYF.